This T cell receptor beta chain was recorded in a study of vaccination effects on CD4 cells after COVID-19. Sequencing followed a ViraFEST assay step that expanded antigen-specific CD4+ T cells with viral peptide pools. Once cultured for approximately eleven days, the cells underwent separation to obtain CD4+ T cells. Everyone in the study got two shots of either the BNT162b2 or mRNA-1273 vaccine. Study findings and constraints: Vaccine- and infection-induced clones showed marked clonal contraction late following vaccination.

Remarks on this clone: Its antigen is unidentified.

Germline trimming cut 5 bases from V and 7 bases from J; bases unmatched to any gene: 14. The CDR3 runs to 17 residues. CDR1 LNHNV and CDR2 YYDKDF come from the germline V gene (reference sequence). The data were produced by immunoSEQ multiplex PCR, yet TCRdb's version contains in-frame clones alone and is incomplete. The sample holds about 72,000 clones, 75% to 85% seen once. The gene calls are TRBV15 and TRBJ1-5; 10 bases are shared with TRBD1. The sequence was obtained from a human donor who received a COVID-19 vaccine. The sample here was CD4+ T cells from PBMCs cultured with HCoV-229E spike peptides, taken after COVID-19 vaccination. CDR3 sequence reads: CATSGDKRQGARQPQHF. The DNA for the CDR3 is TGTGCCACCAGCGGGGATAAAAGACAGGGGGCAAGGCAGCCCCAGCATTTT. The full variable domain, rest sourced from reference TRBV15 and TRBJ1-5, is DAMVIQNPRYQVTQFGKPVTLSCSQTLNHNVMYWYQQKSSQAPKLLFHYYDKDFNNEADTPDNFQSRRPNTSFCFLDIRSPGLGDTAMYLCATSGDKRQGARQPQHFGDGTRLSIL.